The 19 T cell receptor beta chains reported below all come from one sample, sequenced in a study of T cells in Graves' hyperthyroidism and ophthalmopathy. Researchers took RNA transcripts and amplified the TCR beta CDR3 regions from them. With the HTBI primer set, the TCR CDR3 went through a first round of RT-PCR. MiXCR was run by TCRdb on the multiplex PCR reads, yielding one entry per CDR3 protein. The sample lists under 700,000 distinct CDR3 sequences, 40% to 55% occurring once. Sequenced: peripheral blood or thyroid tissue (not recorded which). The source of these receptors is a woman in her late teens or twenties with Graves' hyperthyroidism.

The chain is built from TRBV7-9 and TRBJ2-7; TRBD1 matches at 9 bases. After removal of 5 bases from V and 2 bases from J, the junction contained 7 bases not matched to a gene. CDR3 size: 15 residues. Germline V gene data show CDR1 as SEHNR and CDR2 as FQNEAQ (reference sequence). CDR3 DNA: TGTGCCAGCAGCCAGCCGGACAGGGGAACCTACGAGCAGTACTTC. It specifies CASSQPDRGTYEQYF. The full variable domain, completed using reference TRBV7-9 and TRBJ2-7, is DTGVSQNPRHKITKRGQNVTFRCDPISEHNRLYWYRQTLGQGPEFLTYFQNEAQLEKSRLLSDRFSAERPKGSFSTLEIQRTEQGDSAMYLCASSQPDRGTYEQYFGPGTRLTVT.

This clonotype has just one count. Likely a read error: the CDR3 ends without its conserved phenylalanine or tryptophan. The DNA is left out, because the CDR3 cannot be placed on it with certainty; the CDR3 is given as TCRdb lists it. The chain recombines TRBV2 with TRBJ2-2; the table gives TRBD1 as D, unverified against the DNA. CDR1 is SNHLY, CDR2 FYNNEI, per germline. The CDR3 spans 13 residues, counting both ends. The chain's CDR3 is CASSVQGHRGAVV.

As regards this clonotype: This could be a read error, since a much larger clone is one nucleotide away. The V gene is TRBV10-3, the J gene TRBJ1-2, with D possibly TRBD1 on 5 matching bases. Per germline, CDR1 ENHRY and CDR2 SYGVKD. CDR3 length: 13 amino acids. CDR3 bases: TGTGTCAGCAAGGGGCCAGGACGCGGAGGCTACACCTTC. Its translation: CVSKGPGRGGYTF.

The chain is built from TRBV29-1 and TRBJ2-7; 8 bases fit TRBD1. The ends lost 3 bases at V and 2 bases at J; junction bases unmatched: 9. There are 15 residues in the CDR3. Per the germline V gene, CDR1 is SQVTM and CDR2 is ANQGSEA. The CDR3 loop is CSVETSDRATYEQYF. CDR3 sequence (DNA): TGCAGCGTTGAGACTTCGGACAGGGCGACCTACGAGCAGTACTTC.

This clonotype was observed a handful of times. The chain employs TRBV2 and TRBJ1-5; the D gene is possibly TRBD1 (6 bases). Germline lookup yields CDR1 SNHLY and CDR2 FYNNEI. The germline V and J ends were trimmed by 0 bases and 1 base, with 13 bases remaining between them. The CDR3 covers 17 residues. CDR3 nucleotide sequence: TGTGCCAGCAGTGAAGCGCTTCAGGGGCGGAGCAATCAGCCCCAGCATTTT. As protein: CASSEALQGRSNQPQHF.

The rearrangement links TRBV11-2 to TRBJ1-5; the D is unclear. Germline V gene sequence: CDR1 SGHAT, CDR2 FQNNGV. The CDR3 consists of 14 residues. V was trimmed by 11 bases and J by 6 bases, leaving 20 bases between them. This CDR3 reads CAWSVLARGQPQHF. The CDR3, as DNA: TGTGCCTGGAGTGTACTGGCACGAGGTCAGCCCCAGCATTTT.

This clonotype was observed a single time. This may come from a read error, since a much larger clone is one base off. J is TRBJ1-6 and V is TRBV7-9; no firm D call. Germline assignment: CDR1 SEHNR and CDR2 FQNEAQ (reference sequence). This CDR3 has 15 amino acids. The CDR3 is CASTLTTGDNSPLHF. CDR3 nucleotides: TGTGCCAGCACCTTAACAACCGGAGATAATTCACCCCTCCACTTT.

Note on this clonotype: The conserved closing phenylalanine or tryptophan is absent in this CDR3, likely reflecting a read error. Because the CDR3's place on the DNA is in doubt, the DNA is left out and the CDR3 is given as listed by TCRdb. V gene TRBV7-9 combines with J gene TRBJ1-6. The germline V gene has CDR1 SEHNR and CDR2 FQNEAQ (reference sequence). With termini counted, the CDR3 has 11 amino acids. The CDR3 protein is CASSQAGRATP.

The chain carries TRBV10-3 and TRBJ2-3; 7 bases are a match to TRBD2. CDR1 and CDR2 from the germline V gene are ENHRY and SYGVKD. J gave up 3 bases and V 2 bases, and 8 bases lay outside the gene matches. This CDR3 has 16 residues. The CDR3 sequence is CAISESRGGRTDTQYF. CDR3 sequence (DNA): TGTGCCATCAGTGAGAGTCGGGGCGGGAGAACAGATACGCAGTATTTT.

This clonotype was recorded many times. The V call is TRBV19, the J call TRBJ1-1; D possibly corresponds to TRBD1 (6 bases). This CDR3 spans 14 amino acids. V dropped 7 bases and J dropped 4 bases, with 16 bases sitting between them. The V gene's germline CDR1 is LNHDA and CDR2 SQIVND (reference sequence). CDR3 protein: CASTRGGGGTEAFF. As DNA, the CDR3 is TGTGCCAGTACCCGCGGTGGAGGGGGCACTGAAGCTTTCTTT.

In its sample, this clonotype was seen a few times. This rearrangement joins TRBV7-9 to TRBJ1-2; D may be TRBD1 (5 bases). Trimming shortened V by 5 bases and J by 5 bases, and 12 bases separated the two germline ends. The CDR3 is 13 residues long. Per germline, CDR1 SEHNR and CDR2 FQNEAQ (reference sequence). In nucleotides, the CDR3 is TGTGCCAGCAGCCCGCCCTGGGGGTATGGCTACACCTTC. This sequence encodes CASSPPWGYGYTF.

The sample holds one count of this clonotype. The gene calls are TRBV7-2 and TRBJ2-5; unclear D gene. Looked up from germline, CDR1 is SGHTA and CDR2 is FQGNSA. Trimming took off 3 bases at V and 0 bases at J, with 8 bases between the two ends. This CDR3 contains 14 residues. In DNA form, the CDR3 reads TGTGCCAGCAGCTTGTGGGCCCACCAAGAGACCCAGTACTTC. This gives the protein CASSLWAHQETQYF. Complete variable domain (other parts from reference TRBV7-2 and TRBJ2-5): GAGVSQSPSNKVTEKGKDVELRCDPISGHTALYWYRQSLGQGLEFLIYFQGNSAPDKSGLPSDRFSAERTGGSVSTLTIQRTQQEDSAVYLCASSLWAHQETQYFGPGTRLLVL.

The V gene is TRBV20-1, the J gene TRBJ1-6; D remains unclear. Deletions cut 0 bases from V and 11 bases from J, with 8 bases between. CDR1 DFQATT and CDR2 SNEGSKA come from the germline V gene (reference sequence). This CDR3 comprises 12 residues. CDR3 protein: CSARDPGTPLHF. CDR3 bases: TGCAGTGCTAGAGATCCCGGGACACCCCTCCACTTT.

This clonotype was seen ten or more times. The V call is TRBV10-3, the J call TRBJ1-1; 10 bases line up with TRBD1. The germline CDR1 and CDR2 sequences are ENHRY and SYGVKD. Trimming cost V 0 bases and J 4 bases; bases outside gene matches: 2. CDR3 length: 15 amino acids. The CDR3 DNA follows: TGTGCCATCAGTGAGTCGGACAGGGGGGGCACTGAAGCTTTCTTT. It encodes CAISESDRGGTEAFF.

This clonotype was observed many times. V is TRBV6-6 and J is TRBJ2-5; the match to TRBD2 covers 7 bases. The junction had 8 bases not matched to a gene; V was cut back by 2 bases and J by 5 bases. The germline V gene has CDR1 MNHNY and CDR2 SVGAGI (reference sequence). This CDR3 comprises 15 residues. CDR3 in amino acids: CASSYPGGGGETQYF. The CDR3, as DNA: TGTGCCAGCAGTTACCCGGGTGGGGGAGGGGAGACCCAGTACTTC.

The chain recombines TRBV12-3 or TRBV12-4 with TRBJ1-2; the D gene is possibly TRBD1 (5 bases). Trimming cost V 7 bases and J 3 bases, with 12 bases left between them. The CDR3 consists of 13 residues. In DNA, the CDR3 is TGTGCCAGCATGACCCGGGGGTACTATGGCTACACCTTC. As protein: CASMTRGYYGYTF.

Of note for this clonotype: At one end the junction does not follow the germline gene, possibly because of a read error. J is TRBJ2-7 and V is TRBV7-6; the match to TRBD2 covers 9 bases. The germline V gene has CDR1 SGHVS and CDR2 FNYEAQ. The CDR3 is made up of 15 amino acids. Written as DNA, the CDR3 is TGCGCCAGCAGCCAAGGGGTTAGCGGGAGTTACGAGCAGTACTTC. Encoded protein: CASSQGVSGSYEQYF.

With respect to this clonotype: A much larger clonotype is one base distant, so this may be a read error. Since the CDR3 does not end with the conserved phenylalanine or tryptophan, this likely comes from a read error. The CDR3 region is CASRGGGYTC. In DNA form, the CDR3 reads TGTGCCAGCAGGGGGGGTGGCTACACCTGC. This chain uses TRBV2 with TRBJ1-2, with a weak D call TRBD1 (5 bases). From germline, CDR1 is SNHLY and CDR2 FYNNEI. Trimming cost V 6 bases and J 7 bases, with 6 bases left between them. The CDR3 consists of 10 residues.

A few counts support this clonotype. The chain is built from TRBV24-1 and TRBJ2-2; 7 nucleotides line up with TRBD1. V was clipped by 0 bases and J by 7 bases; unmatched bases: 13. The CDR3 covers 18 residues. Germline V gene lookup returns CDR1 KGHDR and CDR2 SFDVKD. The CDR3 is CATSDLVKNRGGNGELFF. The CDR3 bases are TGTGCCACCAGTGATTTGGTGAAGAACAGGGGTGGAAACGGGGAGCTGTTTTTT.